This T cell receptor beta chain originates from a study of regulatory T cells in long-lasting Graves disease. The CDR3 is made up of 16 amino acids. V was pared by 5 bases and J by 3 bases, with 19 bases between. Germline V gives CDR1 SGHVS, CDR2 FQNEAQ. The TCR beta library used iRepertoire HTBI primers with Arm-PCR amplification of CDR3. Via MiXCR, TCRdb re-called the multiplex PCR reads, giving one row per CDR3 protein. The table lists some 250,000 distinct CDR3 sequences, around 19% of them singletons. There are many counts of this clonotype. The sample's time point: newly diagnosed GD, antithyroid drugs for less than 3 months. Extracted RNA from PBMCs served as the source of the TCR library. These records were also assigned to another study, of T cells in Graves' hyperthyroidism and ophthalmopathy.

This chain connects TRBV7-8 to TRBJ1-2; the D gene is possibly TRBD1 (6 bases). This TCR came from a woman in her twenties or thirties with Graves disease. Sample: peripheral blood mononuclear cells (PBMCs), taken at new diagnosis, from a patient treated with antithyroid drugs. CDR3 amino acids: CASSREGTIKDYGYTF. In DNA form, the CDR3 reads TGTGCCAGCAGCCGTGAGGGGACAATCAAGGACTATGGCTACACCTTC.